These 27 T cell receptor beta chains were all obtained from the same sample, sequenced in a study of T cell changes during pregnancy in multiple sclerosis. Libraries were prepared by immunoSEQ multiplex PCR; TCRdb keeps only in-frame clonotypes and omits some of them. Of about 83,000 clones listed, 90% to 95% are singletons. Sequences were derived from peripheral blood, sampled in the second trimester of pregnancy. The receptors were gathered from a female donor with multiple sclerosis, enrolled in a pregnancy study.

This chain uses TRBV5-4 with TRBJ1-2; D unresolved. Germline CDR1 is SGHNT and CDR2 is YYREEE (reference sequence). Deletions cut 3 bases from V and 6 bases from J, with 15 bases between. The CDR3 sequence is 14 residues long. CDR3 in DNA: TGTGCCAGCAGCTCCGCCAAGGACTTACATGGCTACACCTTC. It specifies CASSSAKDLHGYTF.

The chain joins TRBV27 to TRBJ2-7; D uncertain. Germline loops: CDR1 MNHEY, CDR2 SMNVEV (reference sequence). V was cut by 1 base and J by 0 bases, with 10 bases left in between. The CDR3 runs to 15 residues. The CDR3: CASSLYPVSSYEQYF. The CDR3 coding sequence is TGTGCCAGCAGTTTATATCCCGTGAGCTCCTACGAGCAGTACTTC.

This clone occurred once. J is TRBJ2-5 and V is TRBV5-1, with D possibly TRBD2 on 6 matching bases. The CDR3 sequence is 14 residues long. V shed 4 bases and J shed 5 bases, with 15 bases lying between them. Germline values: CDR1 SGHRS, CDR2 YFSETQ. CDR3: CASSQTSLRETQYF. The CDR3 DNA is TGCGCCAGCAGCCAGACTAGTTTAAGGGAGACCCAGTACTTC.

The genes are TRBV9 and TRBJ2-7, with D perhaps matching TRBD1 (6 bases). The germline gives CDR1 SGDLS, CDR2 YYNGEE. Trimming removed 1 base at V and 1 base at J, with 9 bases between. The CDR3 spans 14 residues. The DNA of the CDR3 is TGTGCCAGCAGCGTACAGGGGTCATCCTACGAGCAGTACTTC. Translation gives CASSVQGSSYEQYF.

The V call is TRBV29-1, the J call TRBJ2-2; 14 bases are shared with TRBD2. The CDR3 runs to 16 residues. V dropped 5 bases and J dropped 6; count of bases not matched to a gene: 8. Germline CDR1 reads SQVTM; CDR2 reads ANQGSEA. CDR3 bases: TGCAGCGTTCAAAGGGGACTAGCGGGGGCGGCCGGGGAGCTGTTTTTT. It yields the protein CSVQRGLAGAAGELFF.

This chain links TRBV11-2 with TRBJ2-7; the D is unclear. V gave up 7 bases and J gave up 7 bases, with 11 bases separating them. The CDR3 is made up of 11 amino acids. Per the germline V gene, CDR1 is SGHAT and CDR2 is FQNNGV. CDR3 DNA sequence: TGTGCCAGCAAGCCGGCGCGGGAGCAGTACTTC. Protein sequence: CASKPAREQYF.

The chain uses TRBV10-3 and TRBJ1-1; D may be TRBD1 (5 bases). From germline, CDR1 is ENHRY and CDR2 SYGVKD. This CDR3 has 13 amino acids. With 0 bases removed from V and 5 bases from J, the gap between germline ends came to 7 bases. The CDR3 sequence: CAISESGETEAFF. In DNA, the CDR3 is TGTGCCATCAGTGAGTCAGGGGAAACTGAAGCTTTCTTT.

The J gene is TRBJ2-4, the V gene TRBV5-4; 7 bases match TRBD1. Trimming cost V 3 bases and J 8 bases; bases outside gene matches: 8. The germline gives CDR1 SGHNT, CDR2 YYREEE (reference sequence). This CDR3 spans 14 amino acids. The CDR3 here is CASSSKGQVDIQYF. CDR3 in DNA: TGTGCCAGCAGCTCTAAAGGACAGGTTGACATTCAGTACTTC.

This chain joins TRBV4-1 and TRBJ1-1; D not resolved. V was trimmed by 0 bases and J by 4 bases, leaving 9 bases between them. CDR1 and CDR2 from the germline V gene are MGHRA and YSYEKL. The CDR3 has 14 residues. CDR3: CASSQDYTATEAFF. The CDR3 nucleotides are TGCGCCAGCAGCCAAGATTACACAGCCACTGAAGCTTTCTTT.

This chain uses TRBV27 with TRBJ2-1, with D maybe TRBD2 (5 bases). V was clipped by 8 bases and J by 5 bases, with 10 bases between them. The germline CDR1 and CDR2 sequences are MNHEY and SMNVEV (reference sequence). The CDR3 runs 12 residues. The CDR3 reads CASGRRNNEQFF. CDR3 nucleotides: TGTGCCAGCGGGAGAAGGAACAATGAGCAGTTCTTC.

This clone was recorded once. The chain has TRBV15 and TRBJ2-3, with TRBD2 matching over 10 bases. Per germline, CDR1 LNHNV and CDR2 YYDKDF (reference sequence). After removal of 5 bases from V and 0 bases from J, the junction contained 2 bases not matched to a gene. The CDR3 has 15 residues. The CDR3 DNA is TGTGCCACCAGCTTAGCGGGAGGAAGCACAGATACGCAGTATTTT. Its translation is CATSLAGGSTDTQYF.

The DNA of the CDR3 is TGTGCCAGCAGTTTAAGGGGGACGGTCTCCTACGAGCAGTACTTC. Protein sequence: CASSLRGTVSYEQYF. This chain connects TRBV27 to TRBJ2-7, with D possibly being TRBD1 (6 bases). Per the germline V gene, CDR1 is MNHEY and CDR2 is SMNVEV (reference sequence). V was trimmed by 2 bases and J by 0 bases, leaving 11 bases between them. The CDR3 runs 15 residues.

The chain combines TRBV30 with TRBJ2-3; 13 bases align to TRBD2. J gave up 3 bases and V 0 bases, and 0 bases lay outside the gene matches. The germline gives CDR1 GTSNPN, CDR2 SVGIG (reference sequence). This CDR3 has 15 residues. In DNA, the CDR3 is TGTGCCTGGAGTGTACTAGCGGGAGGGACAGATACGCAGTATTTT. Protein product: CAWSVLAGGTDTQYF.

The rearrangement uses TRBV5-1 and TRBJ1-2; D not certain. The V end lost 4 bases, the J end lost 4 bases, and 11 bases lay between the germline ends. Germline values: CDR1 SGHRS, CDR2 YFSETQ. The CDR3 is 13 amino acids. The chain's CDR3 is CASSLRDSYGYTF. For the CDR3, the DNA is TGCGCCAGCAGCCTCCGGGATTCCTATGGCTACACCTTC.

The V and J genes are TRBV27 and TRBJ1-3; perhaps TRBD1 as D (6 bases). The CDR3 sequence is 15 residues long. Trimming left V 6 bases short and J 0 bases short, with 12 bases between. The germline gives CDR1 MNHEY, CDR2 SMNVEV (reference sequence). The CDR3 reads CASSPDSFSGNTIYF. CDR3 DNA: TGTGCCAGCAGCCCGGACAGTTTCTCTGGAAACACCATATATTTT.

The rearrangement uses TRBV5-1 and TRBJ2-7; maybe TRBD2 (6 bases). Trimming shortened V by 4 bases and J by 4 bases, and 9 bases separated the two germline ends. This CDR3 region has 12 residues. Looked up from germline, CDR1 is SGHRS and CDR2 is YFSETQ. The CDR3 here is CASSPGTYEQYF. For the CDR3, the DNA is TGCGCCAGCAGCCCGGGGACTTACGAGCAGTACTTC.

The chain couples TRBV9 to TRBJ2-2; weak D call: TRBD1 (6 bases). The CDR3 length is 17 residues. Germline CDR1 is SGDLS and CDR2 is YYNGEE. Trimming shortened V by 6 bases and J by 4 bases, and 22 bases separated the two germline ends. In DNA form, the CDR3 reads TGTGCCAGCACCCAGTTCGGGGCAGGGGCCAGCACCGGGGAGCTGTTTTTT. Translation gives CASTQFGAGASTGELFF.

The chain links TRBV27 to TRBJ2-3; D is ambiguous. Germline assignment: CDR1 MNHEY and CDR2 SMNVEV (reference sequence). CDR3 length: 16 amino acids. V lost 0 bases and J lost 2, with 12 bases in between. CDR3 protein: CASSLSGSEATDTQYF. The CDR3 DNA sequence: TGTGCCAGCAGTTTATCCGGGTCGGAAGCCACAGATACGCAGTATTTT.

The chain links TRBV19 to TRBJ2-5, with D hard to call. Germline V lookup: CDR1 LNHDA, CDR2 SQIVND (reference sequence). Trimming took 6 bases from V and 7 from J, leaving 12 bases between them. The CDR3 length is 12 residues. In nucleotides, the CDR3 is TGTGCCAGTAGATCAACCATCGGGACCCAGTACTTC. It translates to CASRSTIGTQYF.

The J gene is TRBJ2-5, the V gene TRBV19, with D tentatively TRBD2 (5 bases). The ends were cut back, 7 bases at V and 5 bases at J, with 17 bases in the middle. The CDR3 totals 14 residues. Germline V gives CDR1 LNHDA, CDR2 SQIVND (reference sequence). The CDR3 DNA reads TGTGCCAGTACCCCCGGGATAGCATGGGAGACCCAGTACTTC. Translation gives CASTPGIAWETQYF.

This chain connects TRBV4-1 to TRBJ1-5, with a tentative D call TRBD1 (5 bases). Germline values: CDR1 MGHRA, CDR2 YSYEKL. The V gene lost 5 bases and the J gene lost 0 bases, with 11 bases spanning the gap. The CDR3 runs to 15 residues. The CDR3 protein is CASSGGGNSNQPQHF. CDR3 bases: TGCGCCAGCAGCGGGGGGGGGAATAGCAATCAGCCCCAGCATTTT.

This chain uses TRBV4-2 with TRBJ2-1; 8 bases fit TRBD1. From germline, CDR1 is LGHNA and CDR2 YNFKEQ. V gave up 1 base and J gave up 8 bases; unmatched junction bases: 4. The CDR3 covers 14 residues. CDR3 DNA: TGTGCCAGCAGCCAAGGACAGGGGTTGGATGAGCAGTTCTTC. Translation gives CASSQGQGLDEQFF.

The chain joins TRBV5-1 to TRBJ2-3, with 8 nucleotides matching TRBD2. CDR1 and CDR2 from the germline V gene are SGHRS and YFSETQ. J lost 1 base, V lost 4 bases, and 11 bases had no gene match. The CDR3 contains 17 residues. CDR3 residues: CASSVRGGAIGTDTQYF. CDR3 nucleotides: TGCGCCAGCAGCGTCCGGGGGGGGGCAATAGGCACAGATACGCAGTATTTT.

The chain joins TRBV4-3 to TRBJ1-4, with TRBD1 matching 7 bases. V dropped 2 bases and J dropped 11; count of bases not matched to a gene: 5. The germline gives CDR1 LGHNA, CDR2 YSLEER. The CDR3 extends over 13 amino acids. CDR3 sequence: CASSQNTGVKLFF. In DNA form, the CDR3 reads TGCGCCAGCAGCCAAAACACAGGGGTGAAACTGTTTTTT.

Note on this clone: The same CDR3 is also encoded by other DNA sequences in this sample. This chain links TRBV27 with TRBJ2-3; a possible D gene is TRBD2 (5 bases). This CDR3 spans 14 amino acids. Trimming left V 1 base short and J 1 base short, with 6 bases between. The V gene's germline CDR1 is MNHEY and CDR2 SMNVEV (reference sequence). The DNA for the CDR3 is TGTGCCAGCAGTTTATACGGGGGCACAGATACGCAGTATTTT. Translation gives CASSLYGGTDTQYF.

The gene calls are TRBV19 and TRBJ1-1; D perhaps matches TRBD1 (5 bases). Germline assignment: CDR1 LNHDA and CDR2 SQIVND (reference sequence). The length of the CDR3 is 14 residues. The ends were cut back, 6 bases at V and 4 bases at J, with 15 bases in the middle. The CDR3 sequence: CASSYLGASTEAFF. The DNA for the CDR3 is TGTGCCAGTAGCTACCTTGGGGCGAGCACTGAAGCTTTCTTT.

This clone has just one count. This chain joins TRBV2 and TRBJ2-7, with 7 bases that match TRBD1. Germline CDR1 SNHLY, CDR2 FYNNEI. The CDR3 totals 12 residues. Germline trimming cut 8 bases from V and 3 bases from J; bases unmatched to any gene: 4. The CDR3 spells CASRDSHYEQYF. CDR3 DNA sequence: TGTGCCAGCCGGGACAGCCACTACGAGCAGTACTTC.